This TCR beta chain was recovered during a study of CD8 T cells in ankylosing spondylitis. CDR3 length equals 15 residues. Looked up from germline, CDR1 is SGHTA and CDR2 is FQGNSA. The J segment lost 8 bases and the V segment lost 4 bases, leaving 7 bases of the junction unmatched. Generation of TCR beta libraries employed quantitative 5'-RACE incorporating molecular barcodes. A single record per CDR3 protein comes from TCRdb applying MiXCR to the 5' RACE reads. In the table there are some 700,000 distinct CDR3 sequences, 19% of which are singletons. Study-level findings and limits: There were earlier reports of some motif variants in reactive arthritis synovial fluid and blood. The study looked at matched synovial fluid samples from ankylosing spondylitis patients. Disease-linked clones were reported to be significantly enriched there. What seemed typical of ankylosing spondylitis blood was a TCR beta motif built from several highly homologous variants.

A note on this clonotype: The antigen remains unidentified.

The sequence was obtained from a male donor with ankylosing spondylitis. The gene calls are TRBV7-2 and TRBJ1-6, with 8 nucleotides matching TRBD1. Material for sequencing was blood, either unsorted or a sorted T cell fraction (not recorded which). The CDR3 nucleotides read TGTGCCAGCAGCTGGGGAAACAGGGGGGATTCACCCCTCCACTTT. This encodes CASSWGNRGDSPLHF.